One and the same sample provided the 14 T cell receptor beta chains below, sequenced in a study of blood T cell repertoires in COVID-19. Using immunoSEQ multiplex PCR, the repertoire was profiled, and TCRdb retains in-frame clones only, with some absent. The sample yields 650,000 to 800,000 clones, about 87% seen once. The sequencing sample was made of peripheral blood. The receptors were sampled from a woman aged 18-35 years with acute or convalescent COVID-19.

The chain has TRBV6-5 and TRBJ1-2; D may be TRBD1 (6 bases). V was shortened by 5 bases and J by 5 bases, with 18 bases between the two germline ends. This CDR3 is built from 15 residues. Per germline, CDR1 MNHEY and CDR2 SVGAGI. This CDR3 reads CASSRTTGNLYGYTF. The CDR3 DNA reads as TGTGCCAGCAGTCGGACCACAGGGAACTTGTATGGCTACACCTTC.

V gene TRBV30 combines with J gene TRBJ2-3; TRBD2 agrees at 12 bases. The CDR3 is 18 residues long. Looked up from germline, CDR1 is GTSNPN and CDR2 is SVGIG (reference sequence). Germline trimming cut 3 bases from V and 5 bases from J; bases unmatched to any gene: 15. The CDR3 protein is CAWSLLLPSGGAGDTQYF. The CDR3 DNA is TGTGCCTGGAGCTTATTACTCCCTAGCGGGGGGGCGGGAGATACGCAGTATTTT.

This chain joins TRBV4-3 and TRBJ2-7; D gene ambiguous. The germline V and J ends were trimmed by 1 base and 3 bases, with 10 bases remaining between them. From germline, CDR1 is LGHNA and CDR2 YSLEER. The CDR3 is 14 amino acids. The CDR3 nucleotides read TGCGCCAGCAGCCAAGCTGTAGGAGACTACGAGCAGTACTTC. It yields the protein CASSQAVGDYEQYF.

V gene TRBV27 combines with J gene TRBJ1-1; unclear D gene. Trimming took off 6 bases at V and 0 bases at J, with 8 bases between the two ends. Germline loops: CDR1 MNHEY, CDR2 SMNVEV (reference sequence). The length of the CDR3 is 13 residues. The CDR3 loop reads CASSLRMNTEAFF. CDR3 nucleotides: TGTGCCAGCAGCCTCAGGATGAACACTGAAGCTTTCTTT.

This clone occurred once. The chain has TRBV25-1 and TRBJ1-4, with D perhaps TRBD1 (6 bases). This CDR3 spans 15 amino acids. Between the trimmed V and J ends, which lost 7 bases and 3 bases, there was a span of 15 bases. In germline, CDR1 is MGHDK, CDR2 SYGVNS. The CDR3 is CASTQTRGANEKLFF. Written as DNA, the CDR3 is TGTGCCAGCACCCAAACCAGGGGTGCTAATGAAAAACTGTTTTTT.

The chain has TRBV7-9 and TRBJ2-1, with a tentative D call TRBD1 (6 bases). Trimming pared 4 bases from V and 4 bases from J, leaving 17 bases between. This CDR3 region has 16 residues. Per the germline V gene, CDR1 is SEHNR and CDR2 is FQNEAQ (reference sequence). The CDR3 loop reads CASSSPVGGYYNEQFF. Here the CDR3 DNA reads TGTGCCAGCAGCTCCCCCGTAGGGGGATATTACAATGAGCAGTTCTTC.

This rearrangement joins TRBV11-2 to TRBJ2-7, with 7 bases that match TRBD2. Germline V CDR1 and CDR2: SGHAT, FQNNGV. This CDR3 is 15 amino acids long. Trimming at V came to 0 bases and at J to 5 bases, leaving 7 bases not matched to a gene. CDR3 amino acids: CASSLDRGGIHEQYF. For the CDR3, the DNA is TGTGCCAGCAGCTTAGATAGGGGAGGGATACACGAGCAGTACTTC.

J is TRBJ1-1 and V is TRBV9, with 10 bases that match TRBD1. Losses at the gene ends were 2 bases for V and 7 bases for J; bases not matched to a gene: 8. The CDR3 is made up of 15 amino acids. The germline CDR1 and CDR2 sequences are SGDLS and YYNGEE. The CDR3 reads CASSVTGTGAGEAFF. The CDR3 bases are TGTGCCAGCAGCGTCACCGGGACAGGGGCTGGTGAAGCTTTCTTT. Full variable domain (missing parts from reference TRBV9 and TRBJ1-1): DSGVTQTPKHLITATGQRVTLRCSPRSGDLSVYWYQQSLDQGLQFLIQYYNGEERAKGNILERFSAQQFPDLHSELNLSSLELGDSALYFCASSVTGTGAGEAFFGQGTRLTVV.

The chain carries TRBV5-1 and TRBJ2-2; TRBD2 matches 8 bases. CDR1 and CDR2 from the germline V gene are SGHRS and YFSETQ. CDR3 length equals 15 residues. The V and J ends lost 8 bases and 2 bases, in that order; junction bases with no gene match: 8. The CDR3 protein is CASSHGGANTGELFF. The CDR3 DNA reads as TGCGCCAGTTCCCACGGGGGGGCAAACACCGGGGAGCTGTTTTTT.

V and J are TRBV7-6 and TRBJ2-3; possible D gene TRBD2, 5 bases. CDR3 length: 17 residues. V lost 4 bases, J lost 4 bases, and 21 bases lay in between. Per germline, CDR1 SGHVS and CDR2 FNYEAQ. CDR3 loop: CASSSELGSLGSDTQYF. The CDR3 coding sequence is TGTGCCAGCAGCTCGGAGCTAGGGAGTCTGGGGTCAGATACGCAGTATTTT. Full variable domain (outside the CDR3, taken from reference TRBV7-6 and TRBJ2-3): GAGVSQSPRYKVTKRGQDVALRCDPISGHVSLYWYRQALGQGPEFLTYFNYEAQQDKSGLPNDRFSAERPEGSISTLTIQRTEQRDSAMYRCASSSELGSLGSDTQYFGPGTRLTVL.

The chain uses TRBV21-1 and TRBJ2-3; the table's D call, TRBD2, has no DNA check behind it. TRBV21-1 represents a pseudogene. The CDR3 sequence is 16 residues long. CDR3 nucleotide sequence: TGTGCCAGCAGCAAATCAGGGGAGGGAGGCATACATACGCAGTATTTT. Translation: CASSKSGEGGIHTQYF.

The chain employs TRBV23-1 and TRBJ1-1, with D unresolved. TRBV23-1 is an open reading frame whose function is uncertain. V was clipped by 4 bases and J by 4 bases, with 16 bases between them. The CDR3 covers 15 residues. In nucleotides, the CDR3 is TGCGCCAGCAGTCCCCCAAAGACGGGGAGCACTGAAGCTTTCTTT. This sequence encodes CASSPPKTGSTEAFF.

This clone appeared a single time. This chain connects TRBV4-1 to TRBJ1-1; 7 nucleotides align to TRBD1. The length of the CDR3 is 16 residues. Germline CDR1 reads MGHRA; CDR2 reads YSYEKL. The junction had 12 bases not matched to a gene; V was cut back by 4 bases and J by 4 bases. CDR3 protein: CASSLRGQTGVTEAFF. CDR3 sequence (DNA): TGCGCCAGCAGCCTTCGAGGTCAAACAGGGGTCACTGAAGCTTTCTTT.

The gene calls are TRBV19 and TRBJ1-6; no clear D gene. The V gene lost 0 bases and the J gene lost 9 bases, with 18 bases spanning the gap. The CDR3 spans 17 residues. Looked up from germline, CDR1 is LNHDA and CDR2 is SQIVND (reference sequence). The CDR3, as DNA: TGTGCCAGTAGTATAGATCAAGACGCGGACTACGCTTCACCCCTCCACTTT. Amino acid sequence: CASSIDQDADYASPLHF.